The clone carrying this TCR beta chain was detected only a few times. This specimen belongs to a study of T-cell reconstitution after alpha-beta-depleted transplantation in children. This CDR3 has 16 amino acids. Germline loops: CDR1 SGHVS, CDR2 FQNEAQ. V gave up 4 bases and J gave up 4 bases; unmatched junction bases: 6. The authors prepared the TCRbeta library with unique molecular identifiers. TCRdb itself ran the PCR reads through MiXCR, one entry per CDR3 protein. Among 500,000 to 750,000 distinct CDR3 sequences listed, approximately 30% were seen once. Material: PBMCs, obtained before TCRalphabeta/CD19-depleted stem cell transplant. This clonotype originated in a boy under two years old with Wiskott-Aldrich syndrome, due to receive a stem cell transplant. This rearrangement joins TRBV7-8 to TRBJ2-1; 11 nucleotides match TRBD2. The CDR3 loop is CASSSMGLAEYNEQFF. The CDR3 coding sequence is TGTGCCAGCAGCTCTATGGGACTAGCGGAGTACAATGAGCAGTTCTTC.